These 20 T cell receptor beta chains came from one sample sequenced in a study of cytomegalovirus exposure and HLA in healthy donors (dated by TCRdb to 2017 to 2019). The library was produced with the immunoSEQ multiplex PCR assay. A mixture of 60 forward primers for TCR Vbeta segments and 13 reverse primers for TCR Jbeta segments was used in the multiplex PCR. TCRdb retrieved this table from immuneACCESS and kept in-frame rearrangements only. Not all clones are present; in checked studies, unresolved V genes account for under half, and no reason is known for the remainder. The sample table holds some 150,000 clones, of which about 73% were seen once. The ten largest account for around 2.9% of the sample. Sequenced sample: PBMCs. The receptor source for this set is a man aged 35 to 55 in good health and CMV-seropositive.

This chain connects TRBV6-5 to TRBJ1-1; D gene uncertain. Per the germline V gene, CDR1 is MNHEY and CDR2 is SVGAGI. This CDR3 comprises 12 residues. Trimming took off 5 bases at V and 2 bases at J, with 6 bases between the two ends. This CDR3 reads CASSIPNTEAFF. For the CDR3, the DNA is TGTGCCAGCAGTATCCCAAACACTGAAGCTTTCTTT.

V usage is TRBV10-3 and J usage is TRBJ2-3; D might be TRBD1 (6 bases). Germline-derived CDR1 and CDR2 are ENHRY and SYGVKD. The germline V and J ends were trimmed by 4 bases and 6 bases, with 11 bases remaining between them. The CDR3 sequence is 13 residues long. For the CDR3, the DNA is TGTGCCATCAGTGTACAGGGAAGGGATACGCAGTATTTT. Translating gives CAISVQGRDTQYF.

The chain joins TRBV7-8 to TRBJ2-3; D perhaps matches TRBD2 (6 bases). The ends were cut back, 3 bases at V and 4 bases at J, with 23 bases in the middle. This CDR3 contains 18 residues. Germline lookup yields CDR1 SGHVS and CDR2 FQNEAQ. Here the CDR3 DNA reads TGTGCCAGCAGCTTTGGTTACTCAGGACTATCTTCCCCAGATACGCAGTATTTT. This gives the protein CASSFGYSGLSSPDTQYF.

The CDR3: CASSPRMTGNFNGYTF. The CDR3 DNA sequence: TGTGCCAGCAGTCCCCGCATGACAGGGAACTTTAATGGCTACACCTTC. The J gene is TRBJ1-2, the V gene TRBV6-4; 7 bases line up with TRBD1. This CDR3 is 16 amino acids long. Per the germline V gene, CDR1 is MRHNA and CDR2 is SNTAGT. Trimming removed 5 bases from V and 6 bases from J; junction bases left unmatched: 15.

CDR3 sequence: CASSLYVGGTRGKLFF. CDR3 DNA sequence: TGTGCCAGCAGCTTGTACGTCGGGGGGACAAGGGGAAAACTGTTTTTT. The chain is built from TRBV7-2 and TRBJ1-4; TRBD1 might be the D (6 bases). Germline V gene lookup returns CDR1 SGHTA and CDR2 FQGNSA. The CDR3 consists of 16 residues. The V end lost 3 bases, the J end lost 10 bases, and 21 bases lay between the germline ends.

This chain uses TRBV7-3 with TRBJ2-1; the match to TRBD2 covers 7 bases. Trimming took 5 bases from V and 10 from J; bases not matched to a gene: 14. CDR3 size: 15 residues. The V gene's germline CDR1 is SGHTA and CDR2 FQGTGA. CDR3 DNA sequence: TGTGCCAGCAGCCCTCGTGCGGGAGACCAGCGGGAGCAGTTCTTC. It translates to CASSPRAGDQREQFF.

J is TRBJ1-3 and V is TRBV7-3; 8 bases align to TRBD1. This CDR3 contains 15 residues. Losses at the gene ends were 5 bases for V and 0 bases for J; bases not matched to a gene: 3. Germline-derived CDR1 and CDR2 are SGHTA and FQGTGA. This CDR3 reads CASSRGTGSGNTIYF. The CDR3 nucleotides read TGTGCCAGCAGCCGTGGGACAGGCTCTGGAAACACCATATATTTT.

As concerns this clone: The junction shows a germline mismatch at one end, possibly a read error. The chain joins TRBV15 to TRBJ2-5, with 11 nucleotides matching TRBD1. Germline values: CDR1 LNHNV, CDR2 YYDKDF (reference sequence). The CDR3 has 16 residues. CDR3 amino acids: CATSRSPGQGEEAQYF. In DNA, the CDR3 is TGTGCCACCAGCAGATCCCCGGGACAGGGGGAAGAGGCCCAGTACTTC.

V usage is TRBV18 and J usage is TRBJ1-1; 10 positions agree with TRBD1. V trimming: 5 bases; J trimming: 0 bases; junction bases outside the gene matches: 9. The germline gives CDR1 KGHSH, CDR2 LQKENI. This CDR3 contains 17 residues. This CDR3 reads CASSTTGGAGVNTEAFF. For the CDR3, the DNA is TGTGCCAGCTCAACGACAGGGGGCGCTGGGGTGAACACTGAAGCTTTCTTT.

The gene calls are TRBV29-1 and TRBJ2-1; TRBD2 aligns across 13 bases. The germline gives CDR1 SQVTM, CDR2 ANQGSEA. This CDR3 has 15 residues. J lost 7 bases, V lost 7 bases, and 10 bases had no gene match. The DNA of the CDR3 is TGCAGCGGGGGACTAGCGGGAAATGTGCGGAATGAGCAGTTCTTC. This sequence encodes CSGGLAGNVRNEQFF.

The rearrangement joins TRBV29-1 to TRBJ2-7, with 8 bases fitting TRBD1. The CDR3 has 15 residues. J gave up 6 bases and V 3 bases, and 13 bases lay outside the gene matches. Germline assignment: CDR1 SQVTM and CDR2 ANQGSEA. The CDR3 DNA reads as TGCAGCGTTGAGTATCAGGGGGCGCGGCACCGCGAGCAGTACTTC. This translates into CSVEYQGARHREQYF.

The gene calls are TRBV7-6 and TRBJ2-5, with D possibly TRBD1 on 6 matching bases. CDR3 length: 14 residues. V was pared by 2 bases and J by 1 base, with 8 bases between. The germline gives CDR1 SGHVS, CDR2 FNYEAQ. The DNA of the CDR3 is TGTGCCAGCAGCTTACAACAGGGCCAAGAGACCCAGTACTTC. Translated: CASSLQQGQETQYF.

The CDR3 coding sequence is TGTGCCAGCAGCGCCCTGACAGGGTGGGCAAACACCATATATTTT. Its translation is CASSALTGWANTIYF. V and J are TRBV7-9 and TRBJ1-3; TRBD1 matches 7 bases. This CDR3 is 15 amino acids long. Germline assignment: CDR1 SEHNR and CDR2 FQNEAQ (reference sequence). V shed 5 bases, J shed 6 bases, and the junction held 10 bases outside the gene matches.

Only one count was recorded for this clone. This chain connects TRBV19 to TRBJ1-5; D is unclear. Trimming left V 3 bases short and J 6 bases short, with 9 bases between. This CDR3 spans 13 amino acids. Germline assignment: CDR1 LNHDA and CDR2 SQIVND (reference sequence). DNA for the CDR3: TGTGCCAGTAGTATTAGAGGGTTTCAGCCCCAGCATTTT. This encodes CASSIRGFQPQHF.

This clone has only one observation. The gene calls are TRBV7-2 and TRBJ2-3; TRBD2 might be the D (5 bases). Germline V lookup: CDR1 SGHTA, CDR2 FQGNSA. V was shortened by 0 bases and J by 4 bases, with 14 bases between the two germline ends. This CDR3 spans 16 amino acids. The CDR3 nucleotides are TGTGCCAGCAGCTTAGCGGGGTGGGAGCCCTCAGATACGCAGTATTTT. Protein: CASSLAGWEPSDTQYF.

In DNA, the CDR3 is TGTGCCAGCAGCCTTTACAGGGGACAAGAGACCCAGTACTTC. Translated, it gives CASSLYRGQETQYF. This rearrangement joins TRBV4-2 to TRBJ2-5; 7 nucleotides agree with TRBD1. V shed 4 bases and J 2 bases; nucleotides not matched to a gene: 4. The germline V gene has CDR1 LGHNA and CDR2 YNFKEQ. The CDR3 is 14 amino acids.

The V gene is TRBV19, the J gene TRBJ2-1; 13 nucleotides agree with TRBD2. J gave up 6 bases and V 6 bases, and 5 bases lay outside the gene matches. Germline V gene data show CDR1 as LNHDA and CDR2 as SQIVND (reference sequence). The CDR3 totals 15 residues. In nucleotides, the CDR3 is TGTGCCAGTAGACTAGCGGGAGGGCCGCTCAATGAGCAGTTCTTC. Translation gives CASRLAGGPLNEQFF.

The CDR3 sequence is CASSQVEETSASYEQYF. The DNA for the CDR3 is TGTGCCAGCAGCCAAGTCGAGGAGACTAGCGCCTCCTACGAGCAGTACTTC. The J gene is TRBJ2-7, the V gene TRBV14, with 8 bases fitting TRBD2. The CDR3 contains 17 residues. Germline trimming cut 1 base from V and 0 bases from J; bases unmatched to any gene: 8. CDR1 and CDR2 from the germline V gene are SGHDN and FVKESK.

This clone was recorded once. The chain links TRBV15 to TRBJ2-5; 8 bases align to TRBD2. The CDR3 is 17 amino acids. Trimming cost V 0 bases and J 4 bases; bases outside gene matches: 10. Germline V lookup: CDR1 LNHNV, CDR2 YYDKDF (reference sequence). The DNA for the CDR3 is TGTGCCACCAGCAGAGATCGGGGGGGCGGGAATGGAGAGACCCAGTACTTC. This codes for CATSRDRGGGNGETQYF.

This chain joins TRBV6-1 and TRBJ2-1, with 8 bases fitting TRBD2. CDR1 and CDR2 (germline): MNHNS, SASEGT. V shed 4 bases and J 2 bases; nucleotides not matched to a gene: 4. The CDR3 spans 15 residues. The CDR3 reads CASSATSGAYNEQFF. In DNA, the CDR3 is TGTGCCAGCAGTGCAACTAGCGGAGCCTACAATGAGCAGTTCTTC.